The entry below describes one T cell receptor beta chain. Its target is not known. This sample was taken from a study of brain T cells in children with intractable seizures. Trimming pared 5 bases from V and 3 bases from J, leaving 11 bases between. The CDR3 covers 13 residues. The method was immunoSEQ multiplex PCR; TCRdb's version includes in-frame clones alone and lacks a portion of them. This table has 80,000 or so clones, approximately 90% appearing once. Study findings and constraints: Absence of clones before surgery may stem from lower sequencing depth.

This material consisted of peripheral blood, taken at surgery. The receptor was derived from a girl aged 2-9 years with Rasmussen encephalitis and intractable seizures. The genes are TRBV12-3 or TRBV12-4 and TRBJ2-7; the D gene is possibly TRBD2 (6 bases). For the CDR3, the DNA is TGTGCCAGCAGTCCAAATAGCGGCTACGAGCAGTACTTC. Its protein product is CASSPNSGYEQYF.